This T cell receptor (beta chain) came from a study of technical replicates of blood from a few donors. Clones were read by immunoSEQ multiplex PCR, and TCRdb kept only the in-frame ones, dropping some. Of some 15,000 clones listed, 65% to 90% were seen once; the top ten hold roughly an eighth. The receptor comes from a human donor in good health. Sequenced input: PBMCs.

The CDR3 region has the DNA TGTGCCAGCAGCTTGGCAGCGCTTGATTACAATGAGCAGTTCTTC. It is translated as CASSLAALDYNEQFF. The rearrangement links TRBV7-3 to TRBJ2-1; D gene ambiguous. CDR3 length: 15 residues. Germline V gene lookup returns CDR1 SGHTA and CDR2 FQGTGA. V gave up 3 bases and J gave up 4 bases, with 13 bases separating them.